This T cell receptor beta chain emerged from a study of T cell responses to AZD1222 COVID-19 vaccine. Study results and limitations: At baseline, just a handful of AZD1222 recipients tested seropositive. Repertoires in all cases were sampled only once the peak T cell response had passed.

The CDR3 has 16 residues. The germline V gene has CDR1 MDHEN and CDR2 SYDVKM. Trimming removed 2 bases from V and 0 bases from J, with 11 bases in between. Turning to this clone: Its specificity is unknown.

The repertoire was sequenced with immunoSEQ multiplex PCR; TCRdb's copy has only in-frame clones and lacks some. The data contain under 200,000 clones, around 94% of them singletons. The sequencing here drew on peripheral blood, taken on day 0 of AZD1222 vaccination. The rearrangement links TRBV28 to TRBJ1-3; the D is unclear. The TCR sequence derives from an adult in good health. The CDR3 reads CASSLGRVYSGNTIYF. The CDR3 DNA sequence: TGTGCCAGCAGTTTAGGTAGGGTCTACTCTGGAAACACCATATATTTT.